Given below is one T cell receptor (beta chain) in context. Its antigen is currently unknown. The germline gives CDR1 LGHDT, CDR2 YNNKEL (reference sequence). The junction had 5 bases not matched to a gene; V was cut back by 0 bases and J by 0 bases. The CDR3 contains 17 residues. This specimen comes from a study of regulatory T cells in long-lasting Graves disease. Study details: The study enrolled newly diagnosed Graves' patients on antithyroid drugs under 3 months.

Study-level results: Persistent cases favored TRBV28, TRBJ1-2 and TRBJ2-5. Newly diagnosed patients had higher TCR diversity than persistent Graves' patients did.

Stated time point: newly diagnosed GD, antithyroid drugs for less than 3 months. PBMC RNA was the source of the TCR library. Building of the TCR beta libraries involved iRepertoire HTBI primers and Arm-PCR of CDR3 regions. TCRdb used MiXCR to reprocess the multiplex PCR reads, holding one entry per CDR3 protein. The sample consists of approximately 300,000 distinct CDR3 sequences, under 20% of them appearing once. The sequencing used peripheral blood mononuclear cells (PBMCs), collected at new diagnosis, from a patient treated with antithyroid drugs. The rearrangement links TRBV3-1 to TRBJ2-7, with 10 bases matching TRBD2. This clonotype was sampled from a female donor with Graves disease. CDR3 amino acids: CASSQDLLAGYSYEQYF. The CDR3 DNA sequence: TGTGCCAGCAGCCAAGACCTACTAGCGGGGTACTCCTACGAGCAGTACTTC.